The sequence of this T cell receptor beta chain was determined in a study of blood T cells in healthy people across ages. Trimming cost V 0 bases and J 7 bases, with 19 bases left between them. The germline V gene encodes CDR1 DFQATT and CDR2 SNEGSKA (reference sequence). The CDR3 contains 16 residues. No fewer than 5.5 micrograms of total RNA were isolated from every sample. The second PCR ran about 6 to 11 cycles with a sample-barcoded 5' primer and J-beta primers. TCRdb ran MiXCR on the 5' RACE reads and lists one entry per CDR3 protein. The sample has about 800,000 distinct CDR3 sequences; 58% are singletons.

Material for sequencing was blood. This TCR came from a man aged 25 to 45 in good health. The V call is TRBV20-1, the J call TRBJ1-5, with a weak D call TRBD1 (5 bases). CDR3 amino acids: CSARDLRLGGGQPQHF. CDR3 sequence (DNA): TGCAGTGCTAGAGATCTGAGGCTGGGGGGAGGGCAGCCCCAGCATTTT.